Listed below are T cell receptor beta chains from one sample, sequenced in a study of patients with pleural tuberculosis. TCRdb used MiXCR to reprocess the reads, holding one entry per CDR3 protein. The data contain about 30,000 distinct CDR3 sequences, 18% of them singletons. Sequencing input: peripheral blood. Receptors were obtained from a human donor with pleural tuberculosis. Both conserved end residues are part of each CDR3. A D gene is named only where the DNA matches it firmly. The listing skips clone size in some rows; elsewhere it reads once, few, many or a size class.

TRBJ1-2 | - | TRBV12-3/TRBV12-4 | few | TGTGCCAGCAGCCTCACAGAGGCCGGCTACACCTTC | CASSLTEAGYTF
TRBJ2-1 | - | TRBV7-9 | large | TGTGCCAGCAGCTTATCCCTTAGTCCAACCAATGAGCAGTTCTTC | CASSLSLSPTNEQFF
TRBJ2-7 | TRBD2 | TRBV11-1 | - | TGTGCCATCAGCCTAGCGGGGGGCGAGCAGTACTTC | CAISLAGGEQYF
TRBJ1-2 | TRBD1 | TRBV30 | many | TGTGCCTGGAATCGGGACAGTCGCGGCTACACCTTC | CAWNRDSRGYTF
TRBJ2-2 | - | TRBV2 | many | TGTGCCAGCCTTAGCCGGGATTCAACCACCGGGGAGCTGTTTTTT | CASLSRDSTTGELFF
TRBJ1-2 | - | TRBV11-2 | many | TGTGCCAGCAGCTTAGAAAGGAAGGCTAACTATGGCTACACCTTC | CASSLERKANYGYTF
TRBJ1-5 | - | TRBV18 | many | TGTGCCAGCTCACCAGAACAGTACAATCAGCCCCAGCATTTT | CASSPEQYNQPQHF
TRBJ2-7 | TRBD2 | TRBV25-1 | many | TGTGCCAGCAGTGACTCAGCGGGGAGCTACGAGCAGTACTTC | CASSDSAGSYEQYF
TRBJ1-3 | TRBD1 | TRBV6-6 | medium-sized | TGTGCCAGCAGTTACACAGGGGGAGGAAACACCATATATTTT | CASSYTGGGNTIYF
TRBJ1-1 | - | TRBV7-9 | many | TGTGCCAGCAGCTTAACGGTGAACACTGAAGCTTTCTTT | CASSLTVNTEAFF
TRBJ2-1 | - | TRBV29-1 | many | TGCAGCGTTGAAGAAACGGTCGAAAATGAGCAGTTCTTC | CSVEETVENEQFF
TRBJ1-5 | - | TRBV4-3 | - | TGCGCCAGCAGCCAGGATAGAGATCAGCCCCAGCATTTT | CASSQDRDQPQHF
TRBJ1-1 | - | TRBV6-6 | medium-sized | TGTGCCAGCAGTTACTCGACGGGGAAAGCTTTCTTT | CASSYSTGKAFF
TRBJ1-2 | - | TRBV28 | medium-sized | TGTGCCAGCAGTTCGGGACAACTCTATGGCTACACCTTC | CASSSGQLYGYTF
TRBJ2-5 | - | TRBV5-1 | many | TGCGCCAGCAGCTTGGATATAGTACAGGAGACCCAGTACTTC | CASSLDIVQETQYF
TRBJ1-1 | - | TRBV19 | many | TGTGCCACCCTCGTTGGTGGGAACACTGAAGCTTTCTTT | CATLVGGNTEAFF
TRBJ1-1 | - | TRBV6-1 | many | TGTGCCAGCAGGACAGGAACTGAAGCTTTCTTT | CASRTGTEAFF
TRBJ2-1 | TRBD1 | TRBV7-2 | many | TGTGCCAGCAGCTCAAGCCGGGACAGGGGTATTAGCGGCCTTTACAATGAGCAGTTCTTC | CASSSSRDRGISGLYNEQFF
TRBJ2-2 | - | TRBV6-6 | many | TGTGCCAGCAGTTACATGGACTTAACCGGGGAGCTGTTTTTT | CASSYMDLTGELFF
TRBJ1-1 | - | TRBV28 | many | TGTGCCAGCAGTTTGTCCCAAGGGGGGGGTGAAGCTTTCTTT | CASSLSQGGGEAFF
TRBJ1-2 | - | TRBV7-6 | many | TGTGCCAGCAGCCAACACACGGCCCATGGCTACACCTTC | CASSQHTAHGYTF
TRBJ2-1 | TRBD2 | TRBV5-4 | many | TGTGCCAGCAGCGCCTCGATTAGCGGGACTTACAATGAGCAGTTCTTC | CASSASISGTYNEQFF
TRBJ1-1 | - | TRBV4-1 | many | TGCGCCAGCAGCCCCCGCTGGACAGCGAACACTGAAGCTTTCTTT | CASSPRWTANTEAFF
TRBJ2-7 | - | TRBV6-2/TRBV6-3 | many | TGTGCCAGCAGCCCGGTATGGGGGAAAGACTACGAGCAGTACTTC | CASSPVWGKDYEQYF
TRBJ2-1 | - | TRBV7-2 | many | TGTGCCAGCAGCCCCCGCGGGGTATACAATGAGCAGTTCTTC | CASSPRGVYNEQFF
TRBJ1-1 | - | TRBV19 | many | TGTGCCAGTGGGACGGTGAACACTGAAGCTTTCTTT | CASGTVNTEAFF
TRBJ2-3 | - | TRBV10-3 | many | TGTGCCATCAAGGGAGGCGGCACAGATACGCAGTATTTT | CAIKGGGTDTQYF